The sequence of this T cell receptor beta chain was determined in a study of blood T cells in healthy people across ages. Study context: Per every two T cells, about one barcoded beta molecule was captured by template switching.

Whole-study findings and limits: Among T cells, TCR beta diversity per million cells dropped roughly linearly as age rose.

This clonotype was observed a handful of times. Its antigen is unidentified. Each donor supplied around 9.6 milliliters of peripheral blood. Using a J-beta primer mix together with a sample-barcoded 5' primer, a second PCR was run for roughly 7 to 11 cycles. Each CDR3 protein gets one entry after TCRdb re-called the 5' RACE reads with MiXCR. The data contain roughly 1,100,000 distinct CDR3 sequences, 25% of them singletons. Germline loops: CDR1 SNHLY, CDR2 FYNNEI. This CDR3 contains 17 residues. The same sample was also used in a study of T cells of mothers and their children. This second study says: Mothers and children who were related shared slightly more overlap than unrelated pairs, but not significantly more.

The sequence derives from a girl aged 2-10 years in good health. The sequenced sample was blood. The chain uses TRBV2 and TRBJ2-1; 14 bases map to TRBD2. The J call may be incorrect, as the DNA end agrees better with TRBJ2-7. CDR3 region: CASIASPGLAGVGEQYF. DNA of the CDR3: TGTGCCAGCATCGCTTCTCCGGGACTAGCGGGAGTTGGTGAGCAGTACTTC.